The clone carrying this T cell receptor beta chain was seen many times. Its antigen is not known. In TCRdb, the 5' RACE reads were re-called with MiXCR into one record per CDR3 protein. The table shows 8,000 to 9,000 distinct CDR3 sequences, with over 8.5% occurring only once. V was cut by 5 bases and J by 7 bases, with 24 bases left in between. Per the germline V gene, CDR1 is SGHAT and CDR2 is FQNNGV. The length of the CDR3 is 16 residues. Stated time point: sample taken at primary tumor resection. The donor group consisted of approximately 77 patients who had untreated, early-stage non-small cell lung cancer. The data are from a study of spatial heterogeneity in lung cancer. Overall study findings and caveats: Tracking of tumor mutation counts was seen in expanded intratumoral alpha and beta TCR counts. Ubiquitous and regional nonsynonymous mutations were each tracked by the matching count of ubiquitous or regional expanded TCRs.

This clonotype was obtained from a male donor with early-stage non-small cell lung cancer. This material consisted of lung tumor tissue, taken at surgery. The chain combines TRBV11-2 with TRBJ2-7; D perhaps matches TRBD2 (7 bases). CDR3 bases: TGTGCCAGCAGCCCCGAGGGGGTGGGGGGGCGCATGGAGCAGTACTTC. Residues: CASSPEGVGGRMEQYF.